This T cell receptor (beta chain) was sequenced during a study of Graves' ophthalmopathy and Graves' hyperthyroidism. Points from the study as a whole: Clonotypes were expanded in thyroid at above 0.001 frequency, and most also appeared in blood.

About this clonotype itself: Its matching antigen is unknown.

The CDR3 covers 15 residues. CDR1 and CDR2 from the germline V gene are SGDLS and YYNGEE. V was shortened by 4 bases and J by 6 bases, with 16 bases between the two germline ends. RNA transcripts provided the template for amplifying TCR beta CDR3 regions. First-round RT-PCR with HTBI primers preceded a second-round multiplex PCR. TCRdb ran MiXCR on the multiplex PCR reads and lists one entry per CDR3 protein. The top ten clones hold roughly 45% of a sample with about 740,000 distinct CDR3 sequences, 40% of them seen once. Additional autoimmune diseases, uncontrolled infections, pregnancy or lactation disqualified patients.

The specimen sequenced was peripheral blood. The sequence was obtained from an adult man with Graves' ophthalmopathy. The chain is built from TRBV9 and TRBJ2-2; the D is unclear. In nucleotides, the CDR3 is TGTGCCAGCAGCCAAGTTACGGGTCGCTCCGGGGAGCTGTTTTTT. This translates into CASSQVTGRSGELFF. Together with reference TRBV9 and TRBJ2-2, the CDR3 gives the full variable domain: DSGVTQTPKHLITATGQRVTLRCSPRSGDLSVYWYQQSLDQGLQFLIQYYNGEERAKGNILERFSAQQFPDLHSELNLSSLELGDSALYFCASSQVTGRSGELFFGEGSRLTVL.